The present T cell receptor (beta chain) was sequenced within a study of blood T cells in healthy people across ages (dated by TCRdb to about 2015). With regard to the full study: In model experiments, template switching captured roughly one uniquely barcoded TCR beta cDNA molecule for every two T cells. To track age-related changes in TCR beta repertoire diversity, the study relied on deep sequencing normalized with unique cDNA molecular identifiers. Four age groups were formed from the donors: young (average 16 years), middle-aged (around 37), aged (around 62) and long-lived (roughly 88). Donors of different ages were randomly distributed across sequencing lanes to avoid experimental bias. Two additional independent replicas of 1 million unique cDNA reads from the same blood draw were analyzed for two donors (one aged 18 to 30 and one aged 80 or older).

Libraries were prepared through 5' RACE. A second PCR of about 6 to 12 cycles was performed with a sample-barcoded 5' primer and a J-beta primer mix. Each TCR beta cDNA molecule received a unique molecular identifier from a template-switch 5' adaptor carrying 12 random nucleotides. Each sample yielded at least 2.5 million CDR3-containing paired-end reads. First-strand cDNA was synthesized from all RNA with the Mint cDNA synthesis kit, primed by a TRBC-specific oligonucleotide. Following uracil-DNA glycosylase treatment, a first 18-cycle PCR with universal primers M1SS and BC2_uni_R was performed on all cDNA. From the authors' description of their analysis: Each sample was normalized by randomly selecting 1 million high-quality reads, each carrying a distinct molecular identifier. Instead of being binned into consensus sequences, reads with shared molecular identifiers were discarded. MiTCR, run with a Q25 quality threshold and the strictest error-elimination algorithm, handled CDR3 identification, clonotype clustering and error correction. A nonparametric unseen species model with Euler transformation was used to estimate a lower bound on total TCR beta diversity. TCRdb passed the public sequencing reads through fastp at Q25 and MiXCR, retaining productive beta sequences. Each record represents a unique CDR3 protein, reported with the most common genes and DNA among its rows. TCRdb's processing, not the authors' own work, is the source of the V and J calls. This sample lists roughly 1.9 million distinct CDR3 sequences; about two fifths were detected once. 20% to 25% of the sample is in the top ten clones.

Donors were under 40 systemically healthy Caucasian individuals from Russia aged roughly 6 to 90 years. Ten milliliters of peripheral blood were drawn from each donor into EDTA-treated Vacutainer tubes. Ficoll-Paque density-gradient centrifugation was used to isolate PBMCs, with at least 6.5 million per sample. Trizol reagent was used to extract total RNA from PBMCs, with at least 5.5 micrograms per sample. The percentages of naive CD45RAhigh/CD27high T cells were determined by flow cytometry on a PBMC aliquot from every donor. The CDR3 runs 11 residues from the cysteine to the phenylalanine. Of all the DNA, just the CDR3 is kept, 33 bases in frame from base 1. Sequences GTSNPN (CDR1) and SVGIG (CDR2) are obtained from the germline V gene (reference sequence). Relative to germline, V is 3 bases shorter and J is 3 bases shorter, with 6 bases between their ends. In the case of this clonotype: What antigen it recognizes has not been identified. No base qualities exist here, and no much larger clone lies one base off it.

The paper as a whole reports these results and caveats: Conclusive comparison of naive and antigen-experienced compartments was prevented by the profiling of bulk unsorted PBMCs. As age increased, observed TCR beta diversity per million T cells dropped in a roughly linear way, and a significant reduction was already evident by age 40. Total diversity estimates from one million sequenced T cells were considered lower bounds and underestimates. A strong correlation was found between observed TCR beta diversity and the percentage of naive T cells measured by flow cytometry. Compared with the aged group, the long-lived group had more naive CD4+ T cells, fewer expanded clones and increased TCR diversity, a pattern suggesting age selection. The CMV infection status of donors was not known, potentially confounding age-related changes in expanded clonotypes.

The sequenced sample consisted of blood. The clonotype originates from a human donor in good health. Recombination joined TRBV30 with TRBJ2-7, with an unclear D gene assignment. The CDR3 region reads CAWRTVYEQYF. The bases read TGTGCCTGGAGAACAGTCTACGAGCAGTACTTC.